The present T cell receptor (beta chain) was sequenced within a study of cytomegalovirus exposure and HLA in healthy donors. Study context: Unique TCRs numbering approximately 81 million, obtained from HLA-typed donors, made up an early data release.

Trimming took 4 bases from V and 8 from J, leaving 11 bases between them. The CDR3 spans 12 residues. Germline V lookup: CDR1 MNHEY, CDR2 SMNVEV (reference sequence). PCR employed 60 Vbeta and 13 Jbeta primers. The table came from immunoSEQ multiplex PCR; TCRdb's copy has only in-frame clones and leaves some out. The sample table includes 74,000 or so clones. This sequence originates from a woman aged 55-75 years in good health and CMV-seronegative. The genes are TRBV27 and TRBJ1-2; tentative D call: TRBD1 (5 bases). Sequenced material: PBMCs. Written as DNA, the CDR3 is TGTGCCAGCAGTTCTCGACAGTCGGGCTACACCTTC. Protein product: CASSSRQSGYTF.